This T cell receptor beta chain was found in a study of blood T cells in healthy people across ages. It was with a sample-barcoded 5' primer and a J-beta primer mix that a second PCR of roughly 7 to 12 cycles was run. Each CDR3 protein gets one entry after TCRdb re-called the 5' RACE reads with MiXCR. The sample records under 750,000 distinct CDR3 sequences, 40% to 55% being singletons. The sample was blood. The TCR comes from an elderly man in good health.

The CDR3 DNA follows: TGTGCCAGCAGCCCACAGGGGCAGACCTCCTACGAGCAGTACTTC. Amino acid sequence: CASSPQGQTSYEQYF. The V call is TRBV7-9, the J call TRBJ2-7; 7 bases line up with TRBD1. Germline assignment: CDR1 SEHNR and CDR2 FQNEAQ (reference sequence). This CDR3 contains 15 residues. V gave up 5 bases and J gave up 0 bases; unmatched junction bases: 7.